The 3 T cell receptor beta chains below all came from one sample that was sequenced in a study of OX40 agonist ivuxolimab in advanced cancers. TCRdb keeps only in-frame clones here, not all; method: immunoSEQ multiplex PCR. The profile shows some 40,000 clones, around 90% of them singletons. The sequencing used CD4+ or CD8+ T cells sorted from blood, collected in a trial of the OX40 agonist ivuxolimab. These receptor sequences come from an adult with an advanced solid tumor such as melanoma, head and neck, liver or kidney cancer.

By share, this clone counts as medium-sized (0.01 to 0.1%). This chain links TRBV13 with TRBJ1-1; D gene ambiguous. This CDR3 has 14 residues. Per germline, CDR1 PRHDT and CDR2 FYEKMQ (reference sequence). V was trimmed by 3 bases and J by 3 bases, leaving 11 bases between them. The DNA of the CDR3 is TGTGCCAGCAGCTTGCCCGGGCAGGACACTGAAGCTTTCTTT. Translated: CASSLPGQDTEAFF.

The table lists this clone with a count of one. The chain has TRBV9 and TRBJ1-2; no firm D call. Germline V CDR1 and CDR2: SGDLS, YYNGEE. Trimming removed 3 bases from V and 8 bases from J, with 14 bases in between. This CDR3 is 13 amino acids long. This CDR3 reads CASSGTGRQGYTF. The CDR3 nucleotides read TGTGCCAGCAGCGGGACGGGCCGCCAAGGCTACACCTTC.

The chain links TRBV19 to TRBJ2-2; no reliable D call. V lost 1 base and J 6 bases, leaving 3 bases between the germline ends. This CDR3 has 12 amino acids. CDR1 and CDR2 from the germline V gene are LNHDA and SQIVND (reference sequence). CDR3 loop: CASSIGSGELFF. In DNA, the CDR3 is TGTGCCAGTAGTATAGGGTCCGGGGAGCTGTTTTTT. Full variable domain (outside the CDR3, taken from reference TRBV19 and TRBJ2-2): DGGITQSPKYLFRKEGQNVTLSCEQNLNHDAMYWYRQDPGQGLRLIYYSQIVNDFQKGDIAEGYSVSREKKESFPLTVTSAQKNPTAFYLCASSIGSGELFFGEGSRLTVL.